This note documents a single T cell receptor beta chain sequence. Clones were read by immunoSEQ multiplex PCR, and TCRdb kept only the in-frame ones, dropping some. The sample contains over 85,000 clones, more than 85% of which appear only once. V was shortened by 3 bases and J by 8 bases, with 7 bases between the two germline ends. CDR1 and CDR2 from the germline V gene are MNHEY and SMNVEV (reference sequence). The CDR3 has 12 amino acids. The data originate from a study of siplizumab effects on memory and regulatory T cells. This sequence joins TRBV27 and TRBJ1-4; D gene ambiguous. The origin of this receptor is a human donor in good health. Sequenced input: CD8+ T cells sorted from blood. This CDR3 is CASSFVGEKLFF. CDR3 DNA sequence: TGTGCCAGCAGTTTTGTGGGGGAAAAACTGTTTTTT.